This T cell receptor (beta chain) was found in a study of shared clonotypes between healthy human individuals (TCRdb year 2020). In terms of the full investigation: The cohort included three men and a couple of women between 18 and 49 years of age. For each donor, CD4 naive and CD4 memory were each run on three plates, CD8 naive on two plates, and CD8 memory on one plate. To estimate repertoire size and how much clonotype sharing occurs between individuals, the study deeply sequenced the blood TCR repertoires of a handful of healthy adults. Libraries were prepared and TCR repertoires were sequenced by different laboratories using diverse techniques, in order to increase sequencing depth and limit assay-specific biases. Each donor's leukapheresis produced roughly between roughly 0.94 and 9.5 billion PBMCs. Study-wide findings and limitations: Approximately 5% of naive CD4, 3.5% of naive CD8, approximately 2% of memory CD4, and about 0.4% of memory CD8 clonotypes were shared across several donors. Compared with non-shared clonotypes, clonotypes shared by all four sorted-subset donors had higher generation probabilities. Sampling was limited to blood, and TCR repertoires in tissue likely differ from TCR repertoires in blood. Rarefaction of sorted-subset datasets indicated incomplete sequencing despite the large sequencing depth. Larger estimated clonotype richness was generally found for naive subsets than for memory subsets. The genetic and exposure-history diversity represented was limited by the small number of donors. Based on pairwise subsampling, the degree of clonotype sharing among donors was expected to be affected by sequencing depth.

On this clone: Its antigen remains unidentified. No much larger clonotype is one base removed from it; base qualities were not supplied.

The V end gives up 7 bases and the J end 0 bases, leaving 10 bases in the junction not matched to a gene. There are 16 amino acids in the CDR3, from cysteine to phenylalanine inclusive. The CDR3 DNA has 48 bases and is translated from base 1. Sequences SQVTM (CDR1) and ANQGSEA (CDR2) are obtained from the germline V gene. TCR CDR3 regions were amplified from genomic DNA by multiplex PCR using the deep immunoSEQ assay. For each cell subset, the extracted genomic DNA was distributed evenly across all wells of several immunoSEQ 96-well plates, and each plate served as one replicate. For sorted subsets, around 200 ng genomic DNA, equal to tens of thousands of T cell genomes, was loaded into each replicate PCR. Purified libraries were quantified with a Qubit 3.0 fluorometer, sized on a Bioanalyzer 2100, and re-quantified with the KAPA Library Quantification kit. A separate single-read 150-cycle Illumina NextSeq 550 flow cell was used to sequence each immunoSEQ 96-well plate. On the study's bioinformatics: Because the immunoSEQ output held only junctional sequences and lacked quality scores, the filtering could not match the filtering applied to full-length reads. To assign V/J genes and CDR3, sequences were annotated using PyIR, a Python wrapper for IgBLAST v1.9, with IMGT germline references. Any read was removed if the V/J assignment was weak (E-value above 1e-6), the CDR3 was missing, or the read contained stop codons, out-of-frame junctions, or ambiguous translated residues. V3J clonotypes were defined as sequences sharing an identical inferred V gene, J gene, and CDR3 amino acid sequence. The percentage overlap between two repertoires was calculated by dividing the number of shared unique clonotypes by the size of the smaller repertoire. Richness of each repertoire was evaluated using RTK rarefaction, the Chao1 estimator, and Recon v2.1 estimates of unobserved clonotypes. Generation probabilities for all TCRbeta clonotypes obtained by the gDNA method from a few donors were computed using OLGA. Drawn from immuneACCESS, this table holds only the in-frame rearrangements with V and J called that TCRdb kept. Clones are partly lost; checked studies trace under half to an unresolved V gene and leave the rest unexplained. V and J calls and clone size are as listed in that table; D and trimming were resolved from the DNA. This sample has 750,000 to 1,000,000 clones in its table, and about 91% of those were observed once. The top ten constitute less than 25% of the sample.

CD8 naive samples consisted of CD45RO-negative cells that were positively selected for CCR7, yielding a CD45RA+CCR7+ population without TemRA cells. Donors were healthy HIV-negative adults with no recently reported acute infections or vaccinations. All donors were Caucasian adults living in Nashville, Tennessee, USA. After blood collection by leukapheresis, PBMCs were isolated using Ficoll-Histopaque density gradient centrifugation and then cryopreserved in the vapor phase of liquid nitrogen. Analytical flow cytometry was used to check the purity and quantity of each magnetically sorted T cell population. Genomic DNA was isolated from each sorted fraction and quantified by UV absorbance on a Nanodrop 2000c.

The sequenced sample was naive CD8+ T cells sorted from blood. Reading the label with the study, this specimen's cell subset or site is: CD45RA+CCR7+. The receptor chain draws on TRBV29-1 and TRBJ2-1; 9 nucleotides in the junction match TRBD1. The origin of this receptor is a man younger than 45 in good health. The nucleotides read TGCAGCGGACGGGGGCAGACAGGGGGCTCCTACAATGAGCAGTTCTTC. Its protein is CSGRGQTGGSYNEQFF.